One and the same sample provided the 18 T cell receptor beta chains below, sequenced in a study of blood T cell repertoires in COVID-19. Sequencing was performed with immunoSEQ multiplex PCR; in TCRdb, only in-frame clones are kept and a portion is missing. The sample lists 130,000 to 150,000 clones, approximately 84% seen once, with roughly 4.5% in the top ten. The sample consisted of peripheral blood. These TCRs come from a human donor in a cohort sampled during active COVID-19.

This chain uses TRBV5-1 with TRBJ1-2, with D uncertain. There are 15 residues in the CDR3. Germline V CDR1 and CDR2: SGHRS, YFSETQ. With 0 bases removed from V and 4 bases from J, the gap between germline ends came to 13 bases. DNA of the CDR3: TGCGCCAGCAGCTTGGAAACGGGATATGCCTATGGCTACACCTTC. As protein: CASSLETGYAYGYTF.

The chain recombines TRBV2 with TRBJ1-2; D perhaps matches TRBD1 (5 bases). Germline-derived CDR1 and CDR2 are SNHLY and FYNNEI. The CDR3 has 19 amino acids. The V end lost 0 bases, the J end lost 0 bases, and 20 bases lay between the germline ends. The CDR3, as DNA: TGTGCCAGCAGTGAAGCCCCAGACAGACAACTGCCTTCTAACTATGGCTACACCTTC. Translating gives CASSEAPDRQLPSNYGYTF.

The count of this clone is one. This sequence joins TRBV28 and TRBJ1-5, with D uncertain. This CDR3 has 15 amino acids. V dropped 5 bases and J dropped 4 bases, with 15 bases sitting between them. Germline loops: CDR1 MDHEN, CDR2 SYDVKM. The DNA of the CDR3 is TGTGCCAGCAGTCCCCCCCCCGGGTTGAATCAGCCCCAGCATTTT. It specifies CASSPPPGLNQPQHF.

The chain recombines TRBV5-1 with TRBJ2-6, with no clear D. V was shortened by 0 bases and J by 0 bases, with 7 bases between the two germline ends. The CDR3 runs 16 residues. CDR1 and CDR2 from the germline V gene are SGHRS and YFSETQ. CDR3 loop: CASSLAGSSGANVLTF. CDR3 nucleotide sequence: TGCGCCAGCAGCTTGGCGGGTTCCTCTGGGGCCAACGTCCTGACTTTC.

J is TRBJ2-1 and V is TRBV4-1; 11 bases match TRBD1. The trim removed 0 bases at V and 3 bases at J, leaving 4 bases unmatched. The germline gives CDR1 MGHRA, CDR2 YSYEKL. CDR3 length: 17 residues. CDR3 bases: TGCGCCAGCAGCCAAGATGGGGGACAGGGGGTCTACAATGAGCAGTTCTTC. It yields the protein CASSQDGGQGVYNEQFF.

The chain links TRBV30 to TRBJ1-3; 9 bases map to TRBD1. Germline V gives CDR1 GTSNPN, CDR2 SVGIG (reference sequence). There are 17 residues in the CDR3. V dropped 1 base and J dropped 2; count of bases not matched to a gene: 9. The CDR3 region is CAWSARPGQGAGNTIYF. The DNA for the CDR3 is TGTGCCTGGAGTGCCCGACCGGGACAGGGAGCTGGAAACACCATATATTTT.

This clone showed up just once. The chain links TRBV13 to TRBJ2-5; 9 nucleotides agree with TRBD1. Trimming cost V 4 bases and J 3 bases; bases outside gene matches: 3. This CDR3 region has 14 residues. Per germline, CDR1 PRHDT and CDR2 FYEKMQ (reference sequence). The CDR3 DNA follows: TGTGCCAGCAGCTCCCGACAGGGGGAAGAGACCCAGTACTTC. Protein sequence: CASSSRQGEETQYF.

The chain joins TRBV5-1 to TRBJ2-5, with TRBD1 matching over 8 bases. Germline CDR1 reads SGHRS; CDR2 reads YFSETQ. Losses at the gene ends were 6 bases for V and 1 base for J; bases not matched to a gene: 2. The CDR3 consists of 13 residues. CDR3 in DNA: TGCGCCAGCAAAGGGACAGGCCAAGAGACCCAGTACTTC. Translation gives CASKGTGQETQYF.

This rearrangement joins TRBV18 to TRBJ1-1, with D unresolved. The CDR3 covers 16 residues. V gave up 3 bases and J gave up 4 bases, with 18 bases separating them. Per the germline V gene, CDR1 is KGHSH and CDR2 is LQKENI. CDR3 protein: CASSPAGRTEVTEAFF. The CDR3 nucleotides read TGTGCCAGCTCACCCGCGGGCCGAACTGAGGTCACTGAAGCTTTCTTT. Full variable domain (missing parts from reference TRBV18 and TRBJ1-1): NAGVMQNPRHLVRRRGQEARLRCSPMKGHSHVYWYRQLPEEGLKFMVYLQKENIIDESGMPKERFSAEFPKEGPSILRIQQVVRGDSAAYFCASSPAGRTEVTEAFFGQGTRLTVV.

This chain joins TRBV5-1 and TRBJ2-5; D is unclear. V was trimmed by 6 bases and J by 1 base, leaving 13 bases between them. Germline CDR1 is SGHRS and CDR2 is YFSETQ. The CDR3 contains 14 residues. The CDR3 reads CASTRGDPQETQYF. The CDR3 nucleotides are TGCGCCAGCACGCGTGGAGACCCCCAAGAGACCCAGTACTTC.

This clone occurred a few times. The gene calls are TRBV10-1 and TRBJ2-7; 11 bases are shared with TRBD2. Trimming cost V 7 bases and J 0 bases; bases outside gene matches: 8. Looked up from germline, CDR1 is WNHNN and CDR2 is SYGVQD (reference sequence). This CDR3 region has 16 residues. This chain's CDR3 is CASNGSGGADSYEQYF. The CDR3 region has the DNA TGCGCCAGCAACGGTAGCGGGGGGGCCGACTCCTACGAGCAGTACTTC.

This clone came up many times. The chain uses TRBV5-6 and TRBJ1-5; D might be TRBD1 (6 bases). V shed 4 bases and J shed 5 bases, with 22 bases lying between them. Germline V gene data show CDR1 as SGHDT and CDR2 as YYEEEE. The CDR3 is 17 residues long. CDR3 nucleotide sequence: TGTGCCAGCAGCCAAAGACAGGCCCCGAGCCTTGATCAGCCCCAGCATTTT. Its translation: CASSQRQAPSLDQPQHF.

The V and J genes are TRBV5-6 and TRBJ2-1; 11 bases map to TRBD2. Germline V gene sequence: CDR1 SGHDT, CDR2 YYEEEE. This CDR3 has 17 residues. Trimming removed 2 bases from V and 7 bases from J; junction bases left unmatched: 11. CDR3 amino acids: CASSLTSGGRIRNEQFF. The CDR3 bases are TGTGCCAGCAGCTTAACTAGCGGGGGACGGATACGGAATGAGCAGTTCTTC.

This clone was seen a single time. The V gene is TRBV29-1, the J gene TRBJ1-3, with a tentative D call TRBD1 (6 bases). There are 14 residues in the CDR3. Germline V gives CDR1 SQVTM, CDR2 ANQGSEA. Trimming took 6 bases from V and 0 from J, leaving 12 bases between them. The CDR3 DNA reads TGCAGCGTAGCAGGGGATGTCTCTGGAAACACCATATATTTT. It codes for CSVAGDVSGNTIYF.

The chain employs TRBV15 and TRBJ2-2; D perhaps matches TRBD1 (5 bases). The CDR3 contains 14 residues. With 0 bases removed from V and 6 bases from J, the gap between germline ends came to 8 bases. Germline assignment: CDR1 LNHNV and CDR2 YYDKDF (reference sequence). The CDR3 DNA sequence: TGTGCCACCAGCAGAGAACAGGAAGCCGGGGAGCTGTTTTTT. Encoded protein: CATSREQEAGELFF. Combining the CDR3 with reference TRBV15 and TRBJ2-2 gives the whole variable domain DAMVIQNPRYQVTQFGKPVTLSCSQTLNHNVMYWYQQKSSQAPKLLFHYYDKDFNNEADTPDNFQSRRPNTSFCFLDIRSPGLGDTAMYLCATSREQEAGELFFGEGSRLTVL.

This chain connects TRBV30 to TRBJ1-6; 8 bases match TRBD1. Germline CDR1 and CDR2: GTSNPN and SVGIG (reference sequence). The CDR3 is 15 amino acids. With V trimmed by 1 base and J by 2 bases, 1 base remained unmatched. CDR3 residues: CAWSGQGPYNSPLHF. CDR3 nucleotide sequence: TGTGCCTGGAGTGGACAGGGGCCCTATAATTCACCCCTCCACTTT.

J is TRBJ2-3 and V is TRBV3-1 (or the pseudogene TRBV3-2), with D unclear. V lost 4 bases to trimming and J lost 4 bases, with 6 bases between them. This CDR3 comprises 12 residues. The V gene's germline CDR1 is LGHDT and CDR2 YNNKEL (reference sequence). The CDR3 region has the DNA TGTGCCAGCAGCCGCCAGTCAGATACGCAGTATTTT. It yields the protein CASSRQSDTQYF.

The V call is TRBV25-1, the J call TRBJ1-2, with 10 bases matching TRBD1. The CDR3 has 17 amino acids. V was clipped by 2 bases and J by 2 bases; unmatched bases: 8. Germline V gives CDR1 MGHDK, CDR2 SYGVNS. The CDR3 here is CASSEGSGGQGNYGYTF. The CDR3 nucleotides read TGTGCCAGCAGTGAAGGGTCGGGGGGACAGGGGAACTATGGCTACACCTTC.